This is a list of T cell receptor beta chains from one sample in a study of T cell clones after liver transplantation. TCRdb's table, derived via immunoSEQ multiplex PCR, lists solely in-frame clones and lacks some. The sample carries some 120,000 clones, about nine tenths recorded once. The sample here was CD4+ T cells from blood, taken 12 months after liver transplant. These receptors came from a human patient who received a liver transplant. Among the T cells, some may be from the graft donor. Both conserved end residues are part of each CDR3. The D gene is left open where the match is weak. Some rows mark clone size as missing; the rest say once, few, many or name a class of expanded clone.

TRBJ1-1	.	TRBV6-1	.	TGTGCCAGCAGTGACAGGGTGACTGAAGCTTTCTTT	CASSDRVTEAFF
TRBJ2-2	TRBD1	TRBV28	once	TGTGCCAGCAGACAACAGGGGGCTGGCGGGGAGCTGTTTTTT	CASRQQGAGGELFF
TRBJ1-1	TRBD1	TRBV7-3	once	TGTGCCAGCAGCAGCCACAGGGGTCGGAACACTGAAGCTTTCTTT	CASSSHRGRNTEAFF
TRBJ2-2	.	TRBV29-1	.	TGCAGCGCCGGGAAGGGTGGCGGGGAGCTGTTTTTT	CSAGKGGGELFF
TRBJ1-5	TRBD1	TRBV28	.	TGTGCCATACGACAGGGGATGGCACCCCAGCATTTT	CAIRQGMAPQHF
TRBJ2-5	.	TRBV10-3	.	TGTGCCATCAGTGAGAGAGGGGGGGAGACCCAGTACTTC	CAISERGGETQYF
TRBJ2-3	.	TRBV5-1	.	TGCGCCAGCAGCTTGGGGGCGCGGGATACGCAGTATTTT	CASSLGARDTQYF
TRBJ1-5	TRBD1	TRBV19	.	TGTGCCAGTAGTATATTAGGGGGCGGCGGTCAGCCCCAGCATTTT	CASSILGGGGQPQHF
TRBJ2-7	.	TRBV7-8	.	TGTGCCAGCAGCTCCCCCTACGAGCAGTACTTC	CASSSPYEQYF
TRBJ2-3	.	TRBV7-9	.	TGTGCCAGCAGCTCTAATCAGGGGGATACGCAGTATTTT	CASSSNQGDTQYF
TRBJ2-3	TRBD2	TRBV12-5	once	TGTGCTAGTGCCCCGCGGGAGTACACAGATACGCAGTATTTT	CASAPREYTDTQYF
TRBJ2-3	TRBD2	TRBV29-1	.	TGCAGCGCGGGAGGGCTGGGGGATACGCAGTATTTT	CSAGGLGDTQYF
TRBJ2-7	TRBD2	TRBV7-9	.	TGTGCCAGCAGCTCCCGAACGTTAGCGGGAGGGCCGGGAGAGCAGTACTTC	CASSSRTLAGGPGEQYF
TRBJ2-7	TRBD2	TRBV6-5	.	TGTGCCAGCAGTTACTCGGGGACTAGTAGCTACGAGCAGTACTTC	CASSYSGTSSYEQYF
TRBJ1-1	.	TRBV5-1	.	TGCGCCAGCAGCTTCGACTCTGCTGAAGCTTTCTTT	CASSFDSAEAFF
TRBJ1-1	TRBD1	TRBV12-5	.	TGTGCTAGTGGTAAAGCCGCCGGGACAGGGGTAACTGAAGCTTTCTTT	CASGKAAGTGVTEAFF
TRBJ2-5	TRBD2	TRBV7-3	.	TGTGCCAGCAGCTTAAAGCGGGAGGGGGAAGAGACCCAGTACTTC	CASSLKREGEETQYF
TRBJ2-3	.	TRBV5-1	few	TGCGCCAGCAGATTGAACCCCACAGATACGCAGTATTTT	CASRLNPTDTQYF
TRBJ2-1	TRBD2	TRBV9	once	TGTGCCAGCAGCCCGCGGGAGTTCAATGAGCAGTTCTTC	CASSPREFNEQFF
TRBJ2-3	TRBD1	TRBV19	.	TGTGCCAGTAGACTTCTCAAATCGGACAGGGATAGCACAGATACGCAGTATTTT	CASRLLKSDRDSTDTQYF
TRBJ2-7	.	TRBV11-1	.	TGTGCCAGCAGCTTATGGAGCTCCTACGAGCAGTACTTC	CASSLWSSYEQYF
TRBJ2-3	.	TRBV9	.	TGTGCCAGCAGCGTAGACTCCGGGACAGCGGGGGATACGCAGTATTTT	CASSVDSGTAGDTQYF
TRBJ1-5	.	TRBV2	.	TGTGCCAGCATTGAGGAGGGGGGGCGCGGTCAGCCCCAGCATTTT	CASIEEGGRGQPQHF
TRBJ2-7	TRBD2	TRBV19	.	TGTGCCAGTAGTATCCTGGGACGGGGGGCCTACGAGCAGTACTTC	CASSILGRGAYEQYF
TRBJ2-5	.	TRBV9	once	TGTGCCAGCAGCGTAGACCCCCCGGCGGGGATCCAAGAGACCCAGTACTTC	CASSVDPPAGIQETQYF
TRBJ2-7	.	TRBV6-5	.	TGTGCCAGCAGTTTCCAGGCTACCTACGAGCAGTACTTC	CASSFQATYEQYF
TRBJ2-7	TRBD2	TRBV18	.	TGTGCCAGCTCACCACGGATAGCGGGAGGATCACACGAGCAGTACTTC	CASSPRIAGGSHEQYF
TRBJ2-6	.	TRBV18	.	TGTGCCAGCTCACCACCTGAGGGCTCTGGGGCCAACGTCCTGACTTTC	CASSPPEGSGANVLTF
TRBJ1-4	.	TRBV28	once	TGTGCCAGCAGTTTCTCCCAGGACTGGAATGAAAAACTGTTTTTT	CASSFSQDWNEKLFF
TRBJ2-7	.	TRBV4-1	.	TGCGCCAGCAGCCAGAGAGAGGGTCTATCTGTTTACTACGAGCAGTACTTC	CASSQREGLSVYYEQYF
TRBJ2-5	TRBD1	TRBV7-6	.	TGTGCCAGCAGCCCAGCTACAGGGGTACAAGAGACCCAGTACTTC	CASSPATGVQETQYF
TRBJ2-3	.	TRBV10-3	once	TGTGCCATCAGTGGGGCAGATACGCAGTATTTT	CAISGADTQYF
TRBJ2-6	.	TRBV19	.	TGTGCCAGTAGTCCTTACGCGAACTCTGGGGCCAACGTCCTGACTTTC	CASSPYANSGANVLTF
TRBJ2-7	TRBD2	TRBV7-8	.	TGTGCCAGCAGCCCTAGCGGGCCCTCCTACGAGCAGTACTTC	CASSPSGPSYEQYF
TRBJ2-2	.	TRBV5-1	.	TGCGCCAGCAGCTTGGAAGTCCCCGCGAACACCGGGGAGCTGTTTTTT	CASSLEVPANTGELFF
TRBJ2-5	.	TRBV9	.	TGTGCCAGCAGCGTTGATTTCCAAGAGACCCAGTACTTC	CASSVDFQETQYF
TRBJ2-7	.	TRBV28	.	TGTGCCAGCAGTTTAGGCGGGACGGCTAAGTACGAGCAGTACTTC	CASSLGGTAKYEQYF
TRBJ1-3	.	TRBV18	.	TGTGCCAGCTCGTCGAACGTCGTTGGAAACACCATATATTTT	CASSSNVVGNTIYF
TRBJ2-7	.	TRBV27	.	TGTGCCAGCAGTCAGGTCAGGGCCTACGAGCAGTACTTC	CASSQVRAYEQYF
TRBJ2-7	.	TRBV18	.	TGTGCCAGCTCACCACGGGTGGGACGGGGGGCTACCTACGAGCAGTACTTC	CASSPRVGRGATYEQYF
TRBJ1-5	.	TRBV19	many	TGTGCCAGCCTGAGGGCCCAAGACGGTCAGCCCCAGCATTTT	CASLRAQDGQPQHF
TRBJ1-5	TRBD1	TRBV6-6	.	TGTGCCAGCAGTCCTCGACAGGGCCGCTACCCGACTGCCCAGCATTTT	CASSPRQGRYPTAQHF
TRBJ2-2	.	TRBV5-4	.	TGTGCCAGCAGCTTGGTTACCAGCACCGGGGAGCTGTTTTTT	CASSLVTSTGELFF
TRBJ2-5	TRBD2	TRBV11-2	.	TGTGCCAGCAGCTTTAGCGGGAGGGCCCTGAGAGAGACCCAGTACTTC	CASSFSGRALRETQYF
TRBJ2-1	TRBD2	TRBV19	.	TGTGCCAGCCAAGGGACAGGATACCCACTAGCGGGGGGATCCTACAATGAGCAGTTCTTC	CASQGTGYPLAGGSYNEQFF
TRBJ1-1	TRBD1	TRBV27	.	TGTGCCAGCAGTGACAGGGGGCTGAACACTGAAGCTTTCTTT	CASSDRGLNTEAFF
TRBJ1-2	.	TRBV19	.	TGTGCCAGTGGACGGGAGACGAAGGGCTACACCTTC	CASGRETKGYTF
TRBJ2-1	.	TRBV5-1	.	TGCGCCAGCAGCTTGATGGCGGTGGATGAGCAGTTCTTC	CASSLMAVDEQFF